This T cell receptor (beta chain) was retrieved from a study of CD8+ T cells in alopecia areata. Study details: Each day, treated patients took oral tofacitinib twice, at 5 to 10 mg per dose.

Once RNA had been extracted, it was reverse transcribed into cDNA to act as the sequencing template. Clones were sequenced by immunoSEQ multiplex PCR, and TCRdb holds only the in-frame ones, with some missing. The repertoire holds 95,000 to 100,000 clones, with about three fifths as singletons. Germline assignment: CDR1 SEHNR and CDR2 FQNEAQ (reference sequence). The CDR3 consists of 13 residues. Trimming removed 5 bases from V and 5 bases from J, with 9 bases in between. Study findings and constraints: Numerous expanded lesional clones remained in scalp and blood during tofacitinib. Association of baseline CD8+ expansion with response is uncertain owing to one nonresponder.

The sample's treatment: oral pan-JAK inhibitor, 5-10 mg twice daily. As concerns this clone: Its antigen is currently unknown.

The clonotype comes from a human donor with alopecia areata. The specimen comprised CD8+ T cells sorted from blood, sampled at roughly week 55, from a patient treated with tofacitinib. The chain has TRBV7-9 and TRBJ1-4; no reliable D call. The CDR3 nucleotides read TGTGCCAGCAGCCCTCACACGAATGAAAAACTGTTTTTT. It encodes CASSPHTNEKLFF.